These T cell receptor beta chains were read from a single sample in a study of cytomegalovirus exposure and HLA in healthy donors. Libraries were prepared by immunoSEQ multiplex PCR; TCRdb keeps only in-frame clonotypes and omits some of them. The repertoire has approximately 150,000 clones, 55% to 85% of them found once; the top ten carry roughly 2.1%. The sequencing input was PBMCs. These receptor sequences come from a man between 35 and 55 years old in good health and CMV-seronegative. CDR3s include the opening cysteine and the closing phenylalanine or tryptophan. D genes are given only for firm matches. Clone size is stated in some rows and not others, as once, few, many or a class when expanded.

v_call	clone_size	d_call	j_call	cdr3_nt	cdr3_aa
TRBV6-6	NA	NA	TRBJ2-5	TGTGCCAGCAGACACACCCATACGCCACAAGAGACCCAGTACTTC	CASRHTHTPQETQYF
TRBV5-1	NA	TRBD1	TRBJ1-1	TGCGCCAGCAGGGGGGGGACAGGGATTTCCGGGACTGAAGCTTTCTTT	CASRGGTGISGTEAFF
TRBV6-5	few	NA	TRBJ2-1	TGTGCCAGCAGTTACGGGAGGGGGTTCAATGAGCAGTTCTTC	CASSYGRGFNEQFF
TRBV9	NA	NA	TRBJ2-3	TGTGCCAGCAGCGTCCAGACTAGCACAGATACGCAGTATTTT	CASSVQTSTDTQYF
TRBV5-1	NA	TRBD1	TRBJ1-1	TGCGCCAGCAGCTCGTTTGACAGGGACGACAAAGCTTTCTTT	CASSSFDRDDKAFF
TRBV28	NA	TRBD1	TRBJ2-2	TGTGCCAGCAGGGGACAGGGGCATATCGGGGAGCTGTTTTTT	CASRGQGHIGELFF
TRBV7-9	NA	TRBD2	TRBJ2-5	TGTGCCAGCAGAGATACGGGACTAGCGGGGGAGGTGGAGACCCAGTACTTC	CASRDTGLAGEVETQYF
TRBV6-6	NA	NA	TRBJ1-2	TGTGCCAGCAGTAGAACAGGGTCAGCTAACTATGGCTACACCTTC	CASSRTGSANYGYTF
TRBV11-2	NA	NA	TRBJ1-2	TGTGCCAGCAGCTTATTGGGCAGGGATAACTATGGCTACACCTTC	CASSLLGRDNYGYTF
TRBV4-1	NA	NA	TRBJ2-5	TGCGCCAGCAGCCAAGTTGCGGGGACCCAAAAGCCCCAGTACTTC	CASSQVAGTQKPQYF
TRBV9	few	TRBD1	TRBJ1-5	TGTGCCAGCAGCCGGGGACAGGGATTCGGTCAGCCCCAGCATTTT	CASSRGQGFGQPQHF
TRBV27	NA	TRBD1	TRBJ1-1	TGTGCCAGCAGTTTGTCGACAGGGGGGAACACTGAAGCTTTCTTT	CASSLSTGGNTEAFF
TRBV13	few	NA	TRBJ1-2	TGTGCCAGCAGCTTAGGCCAGGGAGGCGATGGCTACACCTTC	CASSLGQGGDGYTF
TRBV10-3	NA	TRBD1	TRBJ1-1	TGTGCCATCAGTGTAACAGGGGAGGTTGAAGCTTTCTTT	CAISVTGEVEAFF
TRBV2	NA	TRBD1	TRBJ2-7	TGTGCCAGCAACCTAAGGGACAGCTACGAGCAGTACTTC	CASNLRDSYEQYF
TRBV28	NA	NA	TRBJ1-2	TGTGCCAGCAGTTCTACCCGGGCGGGGGGCTACACCTTC	CASSSTRAGGYTF
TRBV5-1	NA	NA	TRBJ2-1	TGCGCCAGCAGCTTAATACAGGGAATTGGCAACAATGAGCAGTTCTTC	CASSLIQGIGNNEQFF
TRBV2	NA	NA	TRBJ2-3	TGTGCCAGCAGTGTAATAATTGGGGCCGCGGTCGCAGATACGCAGTATTTT	CASSVIIGAAVADTQYF
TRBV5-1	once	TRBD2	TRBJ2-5	TGCGCCAGCAGCCAGGGACTAGCGGAAGGGGAGACCCAGTACTTC	CASSQGLAEGETQYF
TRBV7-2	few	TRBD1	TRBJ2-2	TGTGCCAGCAGCTTACAGGGACAGGGGAGGTTGAGTACCGGGGAGCTGTTTTTT	CASSLQGQGRLSTGELFF
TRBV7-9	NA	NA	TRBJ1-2	TGTGCCAGCAGCTTAGCAGAAGGGGCCCCTGGATACACCTTC	CASSLAEGAPGYTF
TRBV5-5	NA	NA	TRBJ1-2	TGTGCCAGCAGCTGGGGAGGGGGGACGGAAAACTATGGCTACACCTTC	CASSWGGGTENYGYTF
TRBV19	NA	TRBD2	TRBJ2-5	TGTGCCAGTAGTATTCGAGCGGGGGCGGGTGAGACCCAGTACTTC	CASSIRAGAGETQYF
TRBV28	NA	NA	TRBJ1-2	TGTGCCAGCAGCTCCCTGCGCGAAACTTACTATGGCTACACCTTC	CASSSLRETYYGYTF
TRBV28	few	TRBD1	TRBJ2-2	TGTGCCAGCAGTCTCTTCGGAGACAGGGGTCACGCCGGGGAGCTGTTTTTT	CASSLFGDRGHAGELFF
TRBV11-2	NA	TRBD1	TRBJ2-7	TGCGCCAGCAGCACGGGACAGCTATCCTACGAGCAGTACTTC	CASSTGQLSYEQYF
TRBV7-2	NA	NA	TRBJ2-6	TGTGCCAGCAGCCCCCGGGGTAACCAGCTCTCTGGGGCCAACGTCCTGACTTTC	CASSPRGNQLSGANVLTF
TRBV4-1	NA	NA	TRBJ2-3	TGCGCCAGCAGCCAACAACTAAGACGCACAGATACGCAGTATTTT	CASSQQLRRTDTQYF
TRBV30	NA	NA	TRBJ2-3	TGTGCCTGGACGGGTGGAGGGCGGACAGATACGCAGTATTTT	CAWTGGGRTDTQYF
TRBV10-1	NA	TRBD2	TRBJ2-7	TGCGCCAGCAGTCCCCAGCGGGAGGGAGACTACGAGCAGTACTTC	CASSPQREGDYEQYF
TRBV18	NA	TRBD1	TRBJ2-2	TGTGCCAGCTCACCAGAACAGGGGGTTACCGGGGAGCTGTTTTTT	CASSPEQGVTGELFF
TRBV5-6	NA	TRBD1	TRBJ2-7	TGTGCCAGCAGCCTTGATGACAGGGGGCCGCGCGAGCAGTACTTC	CASSLDDRGPREQYF
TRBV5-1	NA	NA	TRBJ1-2	TGCGCCAGCAGCCGACTCCCGTCCGCAACGTACGGCTACACCTTC	CASSRLPSATYGYTF
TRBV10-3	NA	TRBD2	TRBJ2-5	TGTGCCATCAGTGAGTCGTTGGGAGGGTACCAAGAGACCCAGTACTTC	CAISESLGGYQETQYF
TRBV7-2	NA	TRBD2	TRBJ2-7	TGTGCCAGCAGCTTTGGGACTAGCGGGCATGGGGCCTACGAGCAGTACTTC	CASSFGTSGHGAYEQYF
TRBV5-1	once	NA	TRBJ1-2	TGCGCCAGCAGTAAAACGTCTATCCCGGGAAGTGGCTACCCCTTC	CASSKTSIPGSGYPF